Presented here are 24 T cell receptor beta chains from one specimen sequenced in a study of cytotoxic CD8 clonotypes in ibrutinib-treated CLL. Using immunoSEQ multiplex PCR, the repertoire was profiled, and TCRdb retains in-frame clones only, with some absent. The table lists approximately 320,000 clones, around 66% of them singletons. The specimen was PBMCs, collected after 36 months of ibrutinib treatment. Receptors originate from a human donor with chronic lymphocytic leukemia.

This clone was detected a few times. This chain connects TRBV6-5 to TRBJ1-5; TRBD1 matches at 8 bases. The CDR3 covers 14 residues. CDR1 and CDR2 from the germline V gene are MNHEY and SVGAGI. J was trimmed by 9 bases and V by 0 bases; bases with no gene match: 4. The CDR3 coding sequence is TGTGCCAGCAGTTACTCGCAGGGGGCGCGGCCCCAGCATTTT. This translates into CASSYSQGARPQHF.

The V call is TRBV5-4, the J call TRBJ1-2; D unclear. The germline CDR1 and CDR2 sequences are SGHNT and YYREEE (reference sequence). Trimming took off 1 base at V and 3 bases at J, with 10 bases between the two ends. This CDR3 region has 14 residues. The CDR3: CASSLMGAHYGYTF. The CDR3 DNA reads as TGTGCCAGCAGCTTGATGGGCGCTCACTATGGCTACACCTTC.

The CDR3 DNA sequence: TGTGCCAGCAGTACCGGGACTGGGTTCGAAGACTATGGCTACACCTTC. This gives the protein CASSTGTGFEDYGYTF. The V and J genes are TRBV21-1 and TRBJ1-2. TRBV21-1 is flagged as a pseudogene. This CDR3 spans 16 amino acids.

The chain combines TRBV21-1 with TRBJ1-1. TRBV21-1 is a documented pseudogene. The CDR3 sequence is 14 residues long. The CDR3 region has the DNA TGTGCCAGCAGGGCCTCACTGGGGAACACTGAAGCTTTCTTT. Translated, it gives CASRASLGNTEAFF.

This clone came up a few times. The V call is TRBV18, the J call TRBJ2-7, with 11 bases aligning to TRBD1. The CDR3 totals 15 residues. Germline trimming cut 4 bases from V and 0 bases from J; bases unmatched to any gene: 2. Germline lookup yields CDR1 KGHSH and CDR2 LQKENI. The CDR3 loop reads CASSLGTGGSYEQYF. CDR3 nucleotides: TGTGCCAGCTCACTGGGGACAGGGGGCTCCTACGAGCAGTACTTC.

The rearrangement uses TRBV18 and TRBJ2-7; no firm D call. CDR3 length: 13 amino acids. CDR1 and CDR2 from the germline V gene are KGHSH and LQKENI. V lost 6 bases and J 4 bases, leaving 13 bases between the germline ends. This CDR3 is CASSQEGRYEQYF. The CDR3 nucleotides read TGTGCCAGCTCGCAAGAAGGACGTTACGAGCAGTACTTC.

The rearrangement links TRBV27 to TRBJ2-7; D remains ambiguous. V was cut by 5 bases and J by 4 bases, with 12 bases left in between. There are 13 residues in the CDR3. Per the germline V gene, CDR1 is MNHEY and CDR2 is SMNVEV (reference sequence). This CDR3 reads CASSDGPLYEQYF. Here the CDR3 DNA reads TGTGCCAGCAGTGATGGCCCATTATACGAGCAGTACTTC.

This sequence joins TRBV7-9 and TRBJ2-5, with 9 bases aligning to TRBD1. CDR3 length equals 15 residues. The ends lost 5 bases at V and 4 bases at J; junction bases unmatched: 8. Germline CDR1 SEHNR, CDR2 FQNEAQ (reference sequence). CDR3 amino acids: CASSPGQGVGETQYF. DNA of the CDR3: TGTGCCAGCAGCCCGGGACAGGGAGTCGGAGAGACCCAGTACTTC.

The chain employs TRBV19 and TRBJ2-2; 11 nucleotides align to TRBD2. Germline V lookup: CDR1 LNHDA, CDR2 SQIVND (reference sequence). This CDR3 region has 16 residues. V shed 5 bases and J 4 bases; nucleotides not matched to a gene: 6. For the CDR3, the DNA is TGTGCCAGTAGTGGGCTAGCGGGGGGAACCACCGGGGAGCTGTTTTTT. It encodes CASSGLAGGTTGELFF.

This clone has more than one count but fewer than ten. J is TRBJ1-1 and V is TRBV7-3, with a possible D match to TRBD1 (6 bases). V lost 5 bases, J lost 4 bases, and 11 bases lay in between. Germline lookup yields CDR1 SGHTA and CDR2 FQGTGA. The CDR3 is 13 residues long. CDR3 sequence reads: CASSAGAGTEAFF. CDR3 bases: TGTGCCAGCAGCGCAGGGGCAGGCACTGAAGCTTTCTTT. Variable domain in full (rest from reference TRBV7-3 and TRBJ1-1): GAGVSQTPSNKVTEKGKYVELRCDPISGHTALYWYRQSLGQGPEFLIYFQGTGAADDSGLPNDRFFAVRPEGSVSTLKIQRTERGDSAVYLCASSAGAGTEAFFGQGTRLTVV.

This rearrangement joins TRBV19 to TRBJ2-7; TRBD2 agrees at 9 bases. Looked up from germline, CDR1 is LNHDA and CDR2 is SQIVND (reference sequence). The CDR3 is 18 residues long. The trim removed 3 bases at V and 3 bases at J, leaving 15 bases unmatched. This CDR3 reads CASSMLGTGTSYHYEQYF. The CDR3 bases are TGTGCCAGTAGTATGTTGGGGACCGGGACTAGCTACCACTACGAGCAGTACTTC.

This clone was seen more than once but under ten times. The chain links TRBV5-1 to TRBJ2-7; D is possibly TRBD1 or TRBD2 (6 bases each). This CDR3 region has 13 residues. Trimming left V 1 base short and J 4 bases short, with 9 bases between. Germline V gives CDR1 SGHRS, CDR2 YFSETQ. Here the CDR3 DNA reads TGCGCCAGCAGCTTGACAGGGAGGTACGAGCAGTACTTC. Its translation is CASSLTGRYEQYF.

This clone was found a few times. The J gene is TRBJ1-2, the V gene TRBV9, with D unclear. The CDR3 is 13 residues long. Trimming left V 6 bases short and J 1 base short, with 10 bases between. Germline lookup yields CDR1 SGDLS and CDR2 YYNGEE. The CDR3, as DNA: TGTGCCAGCACCATGACCAATAACTATGGCTACACCTTC. Protein sequence: CASTMTNNYGYTF. The whole variable domain, remainder taken from reference TRBV9 and TRBJ1-2, is DSGVTQTPKHLITATGQRVTLRCSPRSGDLSVYWYQQSLDQGLQFLIQYYNGEERAKGNILERFSAQQFPDLHSELNLSSLELGDSALYFCASTMTNNYGYTFGSGTRLTVV.

This clone was seen once. This chain joins TRBV6-1 and TRBJ2-6; a weak D match, TRBD1 (6 bases). Trimming cost V 3 bases and J 3 bases, with 15 bases left between them. This CDR3 is built from 17 residues. Germline CDR1 is MNHNS and CDR2 is SASEGT. The CDR3 DNA reads TGTGCCAGCAGTGACCTCACAGGGTTGGGTGGGGCCAACGTCCTGACTTTC. This translates into CASSDLTGLGGANVLTF.

The chain employs TRBV4-3 and TRBJ1-1; D gene uncertain. Per the germline V gene, CDR1 is LGHNA and CDR2 is YSLEER. The CDR3 spans 13 residues. Trimming removed 0 bases from V and 7 bases from J, with 9 bases in between. The CDR3 nucleotides are TGCGCCAGCAGCCAAGATGTCCAGATTGAAGCTTTCTTT. Translation: CASSQDVQIEAFF.

The V gene is TRBV9, the J gene TRBJ2-5, with 9 positions matching TRBD2. The CDR3 covers 16 residues. The trim removed 2 bases at V and 5 bases at J, leaving 10 bases unmatched. CDR1 and CDR2 from the germline V gene are SGDLS and YYNGEE. CDR3 sequence: CASSVASGALGETQYF. CDR3 bases: TGTGCCAGCAGCGTGGCTAGCGGGGCCCTTGGGGAGACCCAGTACTTC.

The chain uses TRBV5-1 and TRBJ2-1, with TRBD2 identical over 8 bases. The length of the CDR3 is 15 residues. The V and J ends lost 2 bases and 3 bases, in that order; junction bases with no gene match: 4. Germline loops: CDR1 SGHRS, CDR2 YFSETQ. CDR3 sequence: CASSLLAEIYNEQFF. The DNA for the CDR3 is TGCGCCAGCAGCTTACTAGCGGAGATCTACAATGAGCAGTTCTTC.

V gene TRBV28 combines with J gene TRBJ2-7; D unresolved. Trimming took 5 bases from V and 4 from J, leaving 9 bases between them. Germline values: CDR1 MDHEN, CDR2 SYDVKM. The CDR3 has 12 residues. Here the CDR3 DNA reads TGTGCCAGCAGTCCCCCTAGATACGAGCAGTACTTC. This encodes CASSPPRYEQYF. Looking up the rest from reference TRBV28 and TRBJ2-7 gives the full variable domain: DVKVTQSSRYLVKRTGEKVFLECVQDMDHENMFWYRQDPGLGLRLIYFSYDVKMKEKGDIPEGYSVSREKKERFSLILESASTNQTSMYLCASSPPRYEQYFGPGTRLTVT.

This chain uses TRBV6-1 with TRBJ1-2; D is perhaps TRBD1 (6 bases). Trimming took off 3 bases at V and 8 bases at J, with 16 bases between the two ends. Germline V gene lookup returns CDR1 MNHNS and CDR2 SASEGT. The CDR3 is 14 residues long. CDR3 amino acids: CASSDNPGVYGYTF. The CDR3 DNA reads TGTGCCAGCAGTGATAACCCAGGGGTCTACGGCTACACCTTC.

This chain uses TRBV7-6 with TRBJ2-1; D could derive from TRBD1 or TRBD2 (6 bases each). The CDR3 consists of 15 residues. In germline, CDR1 is SGHVS, CDR2 FNYEAQ. V was trimmed by 5 bases and J by 4 bases, leaving 15 bases between them. The CDR3 region is CASSPWGADYNEQFF. The CDR3, as DNA: TGTGCCAGCAGCCCGTGGGGGGCCGATTACAATGAGCAGTTCTTC.

Of note for this clone: At one end the junction does not follow the germline gene, possibly because of a read error. The chain has TRBV5-4 and TRBJ2-7; 8 bases line up with TRBD2. Per germline, CDR1 SGHNT and CDR2 YYREEE (reference sequence). CDR3 length: 13 residues. The CDR3 nucleotides read TGTGCCAGCAGCCCCAACCCTCCGGGAGGGGGGGACTTC. Its protein product is CASSPNPPGGGDF.

This chain joins TRBV27 and TRBJ2-2; a weak D match, TRBD1 (6 bases). This CDR3 comprises 17 residues. Germline CDR1 is MNHEY and CDR2 is SMNVEV (reference sequence). Trimming left V 3 bases short and J 0 bases short, with 14 bases between. The CDR3 here is CASSLDLTGTNTGELFF. CDR3 DNA sequence: TGTGCCAGCAGTTTGGACTTGACAGGAACGAACACCGGGGAGCTGTTTTTT.

The gene calls are TRBV2 and TRBJ2-1, with D possibly matching TRBD1 (6 bases). Trimming removed 6 bases at V and 6 bases at J, with 21 bases between. The length of the CDR3 is 16 residues. CDR1 and CDR2 from the germline V gene are SNHLY and FYNNEI. The CDR3 sequence: CASRLSWGLGLNEQFF. DNA of the CDR3: TGTGCCAGCAGGCTCTCATGGGGGCTAGGACTCAATGAGCAGTTCTTC.

CDR3 in amino acids: CASSRSSGGGESQPQHF. In nucleotides, the CDR3 is TGCGCCAGCAGCCGTTCATCAGGGGGAGGTGAGTCTCAGCCCCAGCATTTT. V and J are TRBV4-1 and TRBJ1-5, with TRBD1 matching 7 bases. The V gene's germline CDR1 is MGHRA and CDR2 YSYEKL. This CDR3 spans 17 amino acids. The trim removed 4 bases at V and 6 bases at J, leaving 15 bases unmatched.